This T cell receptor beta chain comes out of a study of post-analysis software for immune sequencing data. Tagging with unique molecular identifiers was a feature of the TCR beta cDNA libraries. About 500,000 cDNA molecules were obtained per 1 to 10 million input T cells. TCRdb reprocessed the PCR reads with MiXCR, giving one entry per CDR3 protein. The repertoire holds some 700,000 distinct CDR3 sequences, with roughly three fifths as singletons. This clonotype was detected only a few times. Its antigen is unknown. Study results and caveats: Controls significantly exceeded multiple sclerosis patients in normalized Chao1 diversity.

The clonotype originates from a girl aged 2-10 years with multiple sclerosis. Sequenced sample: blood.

The CDR3 is CASSLRGANTEAFF. For the CDR3, the DNA is TGTGCCAGCAGCTTAAGAGGGGCAAACACTGAAGCTTTCTTT. The chain has TRBV7-8 and TRBJ1-1, with D perhaps TRBD1 (5 bases). Germline V gene sequence: CDR1 SGHVS, CDR2 FQNEAQ. V was trimmed by 2 bases and J by 2 bases, leaving 9 bases between them. The CDR3 consists of 14 residues.